This TCR beta chain was identified during a study of shared clonotypes between healthy human individuals. As for this clone: Its antigen is unidentified.

Study-wide results and caveats: Even with large depth, rarefaction showed that sorted-subset sequencing was incomplete. When naive CD4 clonotypes were compared across several donors, approximately 5% were shared.

TCRdb keeps only in-frame clones here, not all; method: immunoSEQ multiplex PCR. Of more than 400,000 clones in the sample, about 96% were seen once. Splitting the CD4+ cells yielded a CD45RA+ naive subset and a CD45RA-negative memory subset. Trimming cost V 0 bases and J 3 bases, with 14 bases left between them. This CDR3 comprises 16 residues. Germline assignment: CDR1 LNHNV and CDR2 YYDKDF (reference sequence). The genes are TRBV15 and TRBJ1-1; D uncertain. The clonotype comes from a woman in her 30s in good health. Input material: naive CD4+ T cells sorted from blood. Subset here: CD45RA+ positively selected. The CDR3 region is CATSRDLDDTDTEAFF. CDR3 sequence (DNA): TGTGCCACCAGCAGAGATCTCGACGACACGGACACTGAAGCTTTCTTT. The full variable domain, rest sourced from reference TRBV15 and TRBJ1-1, is DAMVIQNPRYQVTQFGKPVTLSCSQTLNHNVMYWYQQKSSQAPKLLFHYYDKDFNNEADTPDNFQSRRPNTSFCFLDIRSPGLGDTAMYLCATSRDLDDTDTEAFFGQGTRLTVV.